This T cell receptor beta chain comes out of a study of CD8 T cells in ankylosing spondylitis. The study, taken as a whole, reports: Disease-associated clones were reportedly significantly overrepresented in matched ankylosing spondylitis synovial fluid. The authors found the disease-linked clones to be CD8+ and relatively rare in peripheral blood.

For TCR beta, libraries came from quantitative 5'-RACE with molecular barcodes. Each CDR3 protein gets one entry after TCRdb re-called the 5' RACE reads with MiXCR. This table has about 340,000 distinct CDR3 sequences, 14% to 15% appearing once. Losses at the gene ends were 4 bases for V and 8 bases for J; bases not matched to a gene: 5. The V gene's germline CDR1 is LGHDT and CDR2 YNNKEL (reference sequence). CDR3 length equals 15 residues. A word on this clonotype: Antigen: not known.

The source material was blood, either unsorted or a sorted T cell fraction (not recorded which). This TCR was sampled from a male donor with ankylosing spondylitis or in good health (not recorded which). The chain couples TRBV3-1 to TRBJ2-7, with 16 bases fitting TRBD2. CDR3 coding DNA: TGTGCCAGCAGCCCCGGGACTAGCGGGAGGGCCAAGCAGTACTTC. Protein: CASSPGTSGRAKQYF.